Each of the 20 T cell receptor beta chains below was sequenced from the same sample in a study of cytomegalovirus exposure and HLA in healthy donors. Vbeta (60) and Jbeta (13) primers were used in the PCR. Profiling relied on immunoSEQ multiplex PCR, and the TCRdb table lists in-frame clones only, not all of them. The table has more than 85,000 clones, 75% to 85% seen once. The sequenced sample was PBMCs. Source of these receptors: a male donor in good health and CMV-seropositive.

This clone was picked up a small number of times. The chain employs TRBV5-1 and TRBJ2-7, with 9 bases matching TRBD2. V lost 0 bases, J lost 2 bases, and 6 bases stayed unmatched. Germline V lookup: CDR1 SGHRS, CDR2 YFSETQ. The CDR3 loop spans 16 amino acids. The CDR3 region has the DNA TGCGCCAGCAGCTTGGGGGGGACTAGCTTCCCCTACGAGCAGTACTTC. Protein sequence: CASSLGGTSFPYEQYF.

The gene calls are TRBV7-8 and TRBJ2-1; TRBD2 matches at 7 bases. CDR3 size: 15 residues. CDR1 SGHVS and CDR2 FQNEAQ come from the germline V gene. V trimming: 8 bases; J trimming: 0 bases; junction bases outside the gene matches: 7. CDR3 DNA sequence: TGTGCCAGCGGCAGACTAGCCAGCTCCTACAATGAGCAGTTCTTC. Its translation is CASGRLASSYNEQFF. Using reference TRBV7-8 and TRBJ2-1 for the parts outside the CDR3, the full variable domain is GAGVSQSPRYKVAKRGQDVALRCDPISGHVSLFWYQQALGQGPEFLTYFQNEAQLDKSGLPSDRFFAERPEGSVSTLKIQRTQQEDSAVYLCASGRLASSYNEQFFGPGTRLTVL.

The chain employs TRBV7-9 and TRBJ2-1; a possible D gene is TRBD1 (7 bases). The CDR3 consists of 16 residues. The V end was cut by 6 bases, the J end by 3 bases, with 18 bases between. Germline V gene data show CDR1 as SEHNR and CDR2 as FQNEAQ (reference sequence). In nucleotides, the CDR3 is TGTGCCAGCAGGAGTCGGGCGGGACAGAGCTACAATGAGCAGTTCTTC. Translation: CASRSRAGQSYNEQFF.

CDR3 residues: CASSLDGTGELFF. The CDR3 DNA reads TGTGCCAGCAGCTTGGACGGCACCGGGGAGCTGTTTTTT. The chain has TRBV5-4 and TRBJ2-2; no definite D call. V lost 0 bases and J lost 4, with 4 bases in between. The germline gives CDR1 SGHNT, CDR2 YYREEE (reference sequence). This CDR3 has 13 residues.

The V gene is TRBV6-1, the J gene TRBJ1-2; 7 nucleotides agree with TRBD1. The CDR3 consists of 13 residues. V shed 10 bases and J 6 bases; nucleotides not matched to a gene: 11. Germline CDR1 is MNHNS and CDR2 is SASEGT. CDR3 nucleotides: TGTGCCACCGAACAGGGGATGAGCGATGGCTACACCTTC. Protein product: CATEQGMSDGYTF.

The CDR3 loop is CASSQSHSGGRYNEQFF. The DNA of the CDR3 is TGTGCCAGCAGCCAATCCCATAGCGGGGGGCGGTATAATGAGCAGTTCTTC. This sequence joins TRBV16 and TRBJ2-1, with 10 bases fitting TRBD2. CDR1 is KGHSY, CDR2 FQNENV, per germline. Losses at the gene ends were 0 bases for V and 7 bases for J; bases not matched to a gene: 9. CDR3 length: 17 residues.

This clone has a handful of counts. The chain employs TRBV29-1 and TRBJ1-6; D is unresolved. The V gene lost 6 bases and the J gene lost 0 bases, with 12 bases spanning the gap. Germline-derived CDR1 and CDR2 are SQVTM and ANQGSEA. The CDR3 spans 15 residues. The CDR3 reads CSVRFSLSYNSPLHF. In DNA form, the CDR3 reads TGCAGCGTCAGATTCAGTCTCTCCTATAATTCACCCCTCCACTTT.

This chain links TRBV9 with TRBJ2-1; 11 bases fit TRBD2. J was trimmed by 9 bases and V by 3 bases; bases with no gene match: 14. Germline V lookup: CDR1 SGDLS, CDR2 YYNGEE. The CDR3 runs 17 residues. The CDR3 nucleotides are TGTGCCAGCAGCGGTCCTAGCGGGGGGCCGAGAAACCTTGAGCAGTTCTTC. Translated, it gives CASSGPSGGPRNLEQFF.

The chain combines TRBV4-3 with TRBJ2-5; possibly TRBD1 for D (5 bases). With 0 bases removed from V and 5 bases from J, the gap between germline ends came to 10 bases. This CDR3 is 14 amino acids long. The germline gives CDR1 LGHNA, CDR2 YSLEER. CDR3 loop: CASSQDGAGETQYF. The DNA of the CDR3 is TGCGCCAGCAGCCAAGACGGCGCAGGGGAGACCCAGTACTTC.

The chain joins TRBV14 to TRBJ2-7; D gene uncertain. V shed 4 bases and J shed 2 bases, with 6 bases lying between them. Germline values: CDR1 SGHDN, CDR2 FVKESK. The CDR3 loop spans 12 amino acids. In DNA, the CDR3 is TGTGCCAGCAGCCCGAGTACCTACGAGCAGTACTTC. Translation: CASSPSTYEQYF.

V and J are TRBV6-5 and TRBJ2-5; 7 nucleotides line up with TRBD1. V shed 2 bases, J shed 3 bases, and the junction held 3 bases outside the gene matches. Germline V lookup: CDR1 MNHEY, CDR2 SVGAGI. This CDR3 comprises 14 residues. For the CDR3, the DNA is TGTGCCAGCAGTTACGATGACAGGGAAGAGACCCAGTACTTC. Protein sequence: CASSYDDREETQYF.

This clone appeared a single time. The chain has TRBV19 and TRBJ1-3, with 8 bases that match TRBD1. This CDR3 comprises 15 residues. Germline-derived CDR1 and CDR2 are LNHDA and SQIVND (reference sequence). V shed 6 bases and J 0 bases; nucleotides not matched to a gene: 4. The DNA for the CDR3 is TGTGCCAGTAGAGGGGACAGGCGCTCTGGAAACACCATATATTTT. Its translation: CASRGDRRSGNTIYF. The full variable domain, in which reference TRBV19 and TRBJ1-3 provide the parts outside the CDR3, is DGGITQSPKYLFRKEGQNVTLSCEQNLNHDAMYWYRQDPGQGLRLIYYSQIVNDFQKGDIAEGYSVSREKKESFPLTVTSAQKNPTAFYLCASRGDRRSGNTIYFGEGSWLTVV.

The chain has TRBV18 and TRBJ2-7; perhaps TRBD1 as D (6 bases). V lost 2 bases and J 3 bases, leaving 14 bases between the germline ends. CDR3 size: 15 residues. Germline lookup yields CDR1 KGHSH and CDR2 LQKENI. Here the CDR3 reads CASSPTGQGNYEQYF. In nucleotides, the CDR3 is TGTGCCAGCTCACCAACTGGCCAGGGGAACTACGAGCAGTACTTC.

This sequence joins TRBV7-9 and TRBJ1-4, with D perhaps TRBD1 (6 bases). The V gene lost 5 bases and the J gene lost 1 base, with 14 bases spanning the gap. This CDR3 has 16 residues. Germline CDR1 is SEHNR and CDR2 is FQNEAQ (reference sequence). The CDR3 sequence is CASSVTGIITNEKLFF. The DNA for the CDR3 is TGTGCCAGCAGCGTTACAGGGATTATAACTAATGAAAAACTGTTTTTT.

Concerning this clone: Germline and junction disagree at one end, which may indicate a read error. The chain has TRBV7-7 and TRBJ2-5; tentatively, D is TRBD1 (5 bases). The V gene's germline CDR1 is SSHAT and CDR2 FNYEAQ (reference sequence). This CDR3 is built from 15 residues. The DNA of the CDR3 is TGTGCTAGCAGCTTAGGGGCCCTTACTCAAGAGACCCAGTACTTC. Protein sequence: CASSLGALTQETQYF.

This chain links TRBV25-1 with TRBJ2-1, with 9 bases identical to TRBD2. With 0 bases clipped from V and 7 bases from J, the junction kept 1 base outside the gene matches. This CDR3 is 14 amino acids long. Germline CDR1 and CDR2: MGHDK and SYGVNS. The CDR3 DNA reads TGTGCCAGCAGTGAATACACTAGCGGGAATGAGCAGTTCTTC. This codes for CASSEYTSGNEQFF.

This clone was observed a handful of times. V usage is TRBV7-2 and J usage is TRBJ1-3; D perhaps matches TRBD1 (5 bases). The CDR3 covers 16 residues. With 1 base removed from V and 2 bases from J, the gap between germline ends came to 12 bases. CDR1 is SGHTA and CDR2 is FQGNSA in the germline V gene. The CDR3 sequence is CASSLGAGRTGNTIYF. CDR3 nucleotides: TGTGCCAGCAGCTTAGGGGCAGGGAGGACTGGAAACACCATATATTTT.

V usage is TRBV27 and J usage is TRBJ2-1; perhaps TRBD2 as D (5 bases). The CDR3 totals 14 residues. The germline gives CDR1 MNHEY, CDR2 SMNVEV (reference sequence). V gave up 5 bases and J gave up 4 bases, with 12 bases separating them. CDR3 amino acids: CASSRGLSYNEQFF. The CDR3 DNA sequence: TGTGCCAGCAGTCGTGGACTTTCGTACAATGAGCAGTTCTTC.

J is TRBJ1-1 and V is TRBV5-1, with TRBD1 identical over 7 bases. In germline, CDR1 is SGHRS, CDR2 YFSETQ. The CDR3 loop spans 13 amino acids. V lost 4 bases, J lost 4 bases, and 4 bases stayed unmatched. CDR3 in DNA: TGCGCCAGCAGCCTAGGGACAGTCACTGAAGCTTTCTTT. Its protein product is CASSLGTVTEAFF.

Note on this clone: In the same sample, other DNA sequences code for this CDR3. This chain links TRBV30 with TRBJ2-3; D is possibly TRBD2 (6 bases). Looked up from germline, CDR1 is GTSNPN and CDR2 is SVGIG (reference sequence). The ends were cut back, 0 bases at V and 3 bases at J, with 7 bases in the middle. This CDR3 contains 13 residues. CDR3 in DNA: TGTGCCTGGAGTGTAGGAGGGACAGATACGCAGTATTTT. Amino acid sequence: CAWSVGGTDTQYF.